A single sample is the source of the 3 T cell receptor beta chains below, sequenced in a study of T cell responses to AZD1222 COVID-19 vaccine. Profiled with immunoSEQ multiplex PCR; TCRdb holds only in-frame clones, not every one. The table shows 95,000 to 110,000 clones, with about 85% occurring only once. Material: peripheral blood, obtained on day 0 of AZD1222 vaccination. The receptors were gathered from an adult in good health.

CDR3 protein: CASSSPTGVVDTQYF. The DNA of the CDR3 is TGTGCCAGCAGCTCCCCGACGGGAGTGGTAGATACGCAGTATTTT. The chain combines TRBV7-9 with TRBJ2-3; D might be TRBD2 (6 bases). The CDR3 covers 15 residues. CDR1 SEHNR and CDR2 FQNEAQ come from the germline V gene (reference sequence). V gave up 4 bases and J gave up 5 bases, with 16 bases separating them.

The chain uses TRBV28 and TRBJ1-4; D not resolved. V lost 8 bases and J lost 5, with 12 bases in between. In germline, CDR1 is MDHEN, CDR2 SYDVKM. The CDR3 contains 13 residues. The chain's CDR3 is CASRRQDNEKLFF. CDR3 in DNA: TGTGCCAGCCGACGTCAGGACAATGAAAAACTGTTTTTT. The whole variable domain, filled in from reference TRBV28 and TRBJ1-4, reads DVKVTQSSRYLVKRTGEKVFLECVQDMDHENMFWYRQDPGLGLRLIYFSYDVKMKEKGDIPEGYSVSREKKERFSLILESASTNQTSMYLCASRRQDNEKLFFGSGTQLSVL.

The CDR3 sequence is CASDRRIDEQYF. CDR3 sequence (DNA): TGTGCCAGCGACAGGAGAATCGACGAGCAGTACTTC. This chain uses TRBV6-5 with TRBJ2-7, with D maybe TRBD1 (6 bases). Germline V gene sequence: CDR1 MNHEY, CDR2 SVGAGI. Trimming shortened V by 8 bases and J by 5 bases, and 13 bases separated the two germline ends. The CDR3 has 12 residues.